Below are 24 T cell receptor beta chains sequenced from a single sample in a study of Graves' ophthalmopathy and Graves' hyperthyroidism. RNA transcripts yielded amplified TCR beta CDR3 regions. HTBI-primed first-round RT-PCR preceded second-round multiplex PCR. From the multiplex PCR reads, TCRdb called clonotypes with MiXCR, one entry per CDR3 protein. The sample includes under 350,000 distinct CDR3 sequences, about 17% of them seen just once. The sequenced sample was peripheral blood. The origin of the receptors is an adult man with Graves' ophthalmopathy.

This clonotype was recorded at least ten times. CDR3 nucleotides: TGTGCCAGCACGAAGTCCGGGACAGCTAACTATGGCTACACCTTC. Amino acids: CASTKSGTANYGYTF. V and J are TRBV6-1 and TRBJ1-2, with 7 bases aligning to TRBD1. After removal of 7 bases from V and 0 bases from J, the junction contained 8 bases not matched to a gene. The CDR3 length is 15 residues. From germline, CDR1 is MNHNS and CDR2 SASEGT.

This chain connects TRBV3-1 to TRBJ2-2; D is ambiguous. Germline CDR1 LGHDT, CDR2 YNNKEL (reference sequence). This CDR3 has 12 residues. V gave up 5 bases and J gave up 8 bases, with 9 bases separating them. The CDR3 nucleotides read TGTGCCAGCAGCGAAAGTGCTGGGGAGCTGTTTTTT. Protein sequence: CASSESAGELFF. Supplemented by reference TRBV3-1 and TRBJ2-2, the full variable domain reads DTAVSQTPKYLVTQMGNDKSIKCEQNLGHDTMYWYKQDSKKFLKIMFSYNNKELIINETVPNRFSPKSPDKAHLNLHINSLELGDSAVYFCASSESAGELFFGEGSRLTVL.

This chain joins TRBV11-2 and TRBJ2-2, with 12 bases fitting TRBD2. Germline CDR1 and CDR2: SGHAT and FQNNGV. The CDR3 is 19 amino acids. With V trimmed by 5 bases and J by 1 base, 11 bases remained unmatched. The DNA for the CDR3 is TGTGCCAGCAGCATTACTCCTCCGGGACTAGCGGGGAACACCGGGGAGCTGTTTTTT. It yields the protein CASSITPPGLAGNTGELFF. Full variable domain (remainder filled in from reference TRBV11-2 and TRBJ2-2): EAGVAQSPRYKIIEKRQSVAFWCNPISGHATLYWYQQILGQGPKLLIQFQNNGVVDDSQLPKDRFSAERLKGVDSTLKIQPAKLEDSAVYLCASSITPPGLAGNTGELFFGEGSRLTVL.

There are many counts of this clonotype. The chain uses TRBV14 and TRBJ2-7, with 8 bases matching TRBD1. V was pared by 4 bases and J by 1 base, with 9 bases of the junction left unmatched. The CDR3 extends over 16 amino acids. CDR1 SGHDN and CDR2 FVKESK come from the germline V gene. The CDR3 DNA reads as TGTGCCAGCAGCCCCCTTTGGGACAGGATGTCCTACGAGCAGTACTTC. Its protein product is CASSPLWDRMSYEQYF.

Notes on this clonotype: An end of the junction differs from the germline gene, which may be a read error. The CDR3 here is CASSRAGETQHF. CDR3 bases: TGTGCCAGCAGCAGGGCGGGGGAGACCCAGCACTTC. This sequence joins TRBV7-2 and TRBJ2-5; TRBD2 matches 7 bases. Germline-derived CDR1 and CDR2 are SGHTA and FQGNSA. The CDR3 extends over 12 amino acids.

This clonotype was picked up many times. Compared with germline, one end of the junction differs, possibly owing to a read error. The rearrangement links TRBV5-1 to TRBJ2-6; 9 nucleotides match TRBD1. This CDR3 is built from 16 residues. The V gene's germline CDR1 is SGHRS and CDR2 YFSETQ. The CDR3 spells CASSLDRGTGANVLTF. The CDR3 DNA is TGTGCCAGTAGCCTCGACAGGGGGACTGGGGCCAACGTCCTGACTTTC.

This clonotype was seen ten or more times. The chain is built from TRBV20-1 and TRBJ1-1; D might be TRBD1 (5 bases). This CDR3 region has 12 residues. In germline, CDR1 is DFQATT, CDR2 SNEGSKA (reference sequence). Between the trimmed V and J ends, which lost 0 bases and 5 bases, there was a span of 7 bases. DNA for the CDR3: TGCAGTGCTAGAGAAGCAGGGACTGAAGCTTTCTTT. This gives the protein CSAREAGTEAFF.

This clonotype appeared many times. The J gene is TRBJ2-5, the V gene TRBV20-1; 12 bases align to TRBD2. Unmatched junction bases numbered 4, after V lost 4 bases and J lost 1 base. Per germline, CDR1 DFQATT and CDR2 SNEGSKA (reference sequence). The CDR3 consists of 15 residues. CDR3 coding DNA: TGCAGTGCTATAGGACTAGCGGGACTCCAAGAGACCCAGTACTTC. Amino acid sequence: CSAIGLAGLQETQYF.

This clonotype was seen repeatedly, ten times or more. This chain joins TRBV5-1 and TRBJ1-2; D remains ambiguous. CDR1 and CDR2 from the germline V gene are SGHRS and YFSETQ. Trimming stripped 0 bases from V and 4 bases from J, with 13 bases between. The CDR3 is made up of 15 amino acids. CDR3 in amino acids: CASSLVSKELYGYTF. The CDR3 coding sequence is TGCGCCAGCAGCTTGGTTAGTAAGGAACTCTATGGCTACACCTTC.

In this sample, this clonotype turned up many times. The rearrangement joins TRBV2 to TRBJ1-5; no clear D gene. V lost 5 bases and J lost 4, with 9 bases in between. This CDR3 is 13 amino acids long. Germline CDR1 and CDR2: SNHLY and FYNNEI. CDR3 in DNA: TGTGCCAGCAGTAGGTGGGGAAATCAGCCCCAGCATTTT. Protein sequence: CASSRWGNQPQHF.

There are many counts of this clonotype. The genes are TRBV6-5 and TRBJ2-5; D might be TRBD1 (5 bases). V dropped 10 bases and J dropped 7 bases, with 13 bases sitting between them. The CDR3 is 11 amino acids. Germline CDR1 and CDR2: MNHEY and SVGAGI. The CDR3 nucleotides read TGTGCCATATCCTCAGGGTCGACCCAGTACTTC. It encodes CAISSGSTQYF.

This clonotype showed up many times. V usage is TRBV12-3 or TRBV12-4 and J usage is TRBJ2-5; TRBD2 is a possible D gene (5 bases). The CDR3 loop spans 13 amino acids. Trimming took 3 bases from V and 3 from J, leaving 8 bases between them. This CDR3 is CASSFMREETQYF. In DNA form, the CDR3 reads TGTGCCAGCAGTTTTATGAGGGAAGAGACCCAGTACTTC.

V is TRBV11-3 and J is TRBJ1-2; 7 nucleotides agree with TRBD1. With V trimmed by 4 bases and J by 0 bases, 2 bases remained unmatched. CDR1 is SGHNT, CDR2 YENEEA, per germline. CDR3 length: 14 residues. As DNA, the CDR3 is TGTGCCAGCAGCTCCAGGGGGTCTAACTATGGCTACACCTTC. It encodes CASSSRGSNYGYTF.

In regard to this clonotype: This may arise from a read error, as a much more abundant clone is one base away. The chain joins TRBV20-1 to TRBJ1-5; unclear D gene. CDR1 and CDR2 (germline): DFQATT, SNEGSKA (reference sequence). The CDR3 is made up of 15 amino acids. V lost 0 bases to trimming and J lost 3 bases, with 12 bases between them. Here the CDR3 reads CSARDPGVHNQPQHF. DNA for the CDR3: TGCAGTGCTAGAGATCCCGGGGTCCACAATCAGCCCCAGCATTTT.

In its sample, this clonotype was seen many times. CDR3 coding DNA: TGTGCCAGCAGCCGATTGAGTGGGGGCAGTCGAAGGCCCGGGGAGCTGTTTTTT. Amino acids: CASSRLSGGSRRPGELFF. V is TRBV7-3 and J is TRBJ2-2; D is possibly TRBD1 (6 bases). The CDR3 loop spans 18 amino acids. The germline V gene encodes CDR1 SGHTA and CDR2 FQGTGA. V was cut by 5 bases and J by 6 bases, with 25 bases left in between.

This clonotype was observed at least ten times. The rearrangement links TRBV20-1 to TRBJ2-7; 7 bases are shared with TRBD1. After removal of 2 bases from V and 2 bases from J, the junction contained 3 bases not matched to a gene. The CDR3 is 13 residues long. The germline V gene has CDR1 DFQATT and CDR2 SNEGSKA (reference sequence). As DNA, the CDR3 is TGCAGTGCTAGACAGACAGGGACCTACGAGCAGTACTTC. It specifies CSARQTGTYEQYF.

This clonotype showed up many times. The DNA for the CDR3 is TGTGCCAGCAGCCGTTCCCGGGACAGGGAAGCTTTCTTT. Encoded protein: CASSRSRDREAFF. V and J are TRBV7-9 and TRBJ1-1; 8 bases are a match to TRBD1. V lost 5 bases to trimming and J lost 8 bases; unmatched junction nucleotides: 7. The CDR3 extends over 13 amino acids. Germline V lookup: CDR1 SEHNR, CDR2 FQNEAQ (reference sequence).

This clonotype was picked up many times. This rearrangement joins TRBV7-9 to TRBJ2-7, with D perhaps TRBD1 (5 bases). There are 15 residues in the CDR3. Germline CDR1 is SEHNR and CDR2 is FQNEAQ (reference sequence). Trimming pared 1 base from V and 0 bases from J, leaving 10 bases between. CDR3 sequence: CASSLEAGISYEQYF. In DNA form, the CDR3 reads TGTGCCAGCAGCTTAGAAGCAGGGATCTCCTACGAGCAGTACTTC.

The chain recombines TRBV12-3 or TRBV12-4 with TRBJ2-7, with 15 bases that match TRBD2. This CDR3 is 17 amino acids long. Trimming cost V 2 bases and J 6 bases; bases outside gene matches: 8. The CDR3 region is CASSLRTGLAGGGEQYF. The CDR3, as DNA: TGTGCCAGCAGTTTACGAACCGGACTAGCGGGAGGGGGCGAGCAGTACTTC.

Many counts were recorded for this clonotype. The chain links TRBV20-1 to TRBJ2-7; the match to TRBD2 covers 8 bases. Germline trimming cut 1 base from V and 4 bases from J; bases unmatched to any gene: 3. Germline V gene lookup returns CDR1 DFQATT and CDR2 SNEGSKA (reference sequence). This CDR3 is built from 13 residues. The CDR3 DNA reads as TGCAGTGCTAGAGCTAGCGGGCCGTACGAGCAGTACTTC. It encodes CSARASGPYEQYF.

This clonotype was seen many times. This chain links TRBV20-1 with TRBJ1-5; no firm D call. The CDR3 covers 13 residues. The germline gives CDR1 DFQATT, CDR2 SNEGSKA (reference sequence). The V end lost 5 bases, the J end lost 2 bases, and 10 bases lay between the germline ends. The DNA for the CDR3 is TGCAGTGCTCGAGTAGAGCGCAATCAGCCCCAGCATTTT. It translates to CSARVERNQPQHF.

This clonotype was recorded many times. The chain uses TRBV6-2 or TRBV6-3 and TRBJ1-5; D is undetermined. CDR3 length equals 16 residues. Looked up from germline, CDR1 is MNHEY and CDR2 is SVGEGT. Trimming removed 0 bases from V and 4 bases from J, with 13 bases in between. The CDR3 is CASSYSAGLENQPQHF. DNA for the CDR3: TGTGCCAGCAGTTACTCGGCGGGTTTGGAGAATCAGCCCCAGCATTTT.

This clonotype showed up just a few times. This chain joins TRBV20-1 and TRBJ2-2, with a possible D match to TRBD2 (5 bases). Germline CDR1 and CDR2: DFQATT and SNEGSKA (reference sequence). CDR3 length: 14 amino acids. V shed 3 bases and J shed 4 bases, with 12 bases lying between them. DNA of the CDR3: TGCAGTGCTAGTTACGGCGGGCGCACCGGGGAGCTGTTTTTT. Translated, it gives CSASYGGRTGELFF.

This clonotype was recorded many times. The CDR3 sequence is CASRGAANTEAFF. CDR3 DNA sequence: TGTGCCAGCAGGGGCGCCGCGAACACTGAAGCTTTCTTT. J is TRBJ1-1 and V is TRBV6-1; no definite D call. Germline loops: CDR1 MNHNS, CDR2 SASEGT. The V gene lost 6 bases and the J gene lost 1 base, with 9 bases spanning the gap. This CDR3 contains 13 residues.